This T cell receptor beta chain was profiled in a study of CD8 T cells in ankylosing spondylitis. This clonotype was observed a few times. The antigen is unknown. Points from the study as a whole: Seemingly distinctive of ankylosing spondylitis blood was a TCR beta motif formed by eight highly homologous variants. Prior work had noted some motif variants in reactive arthritis blood and synovial fluid.

Germline V gene sequence: CDR1 MNHEY, CDR2 SMNVEV (reference sequence). V dropped 5 bases and J dropped 6 bases, with 13 bases sitting between them. The CDR3 has 14 amino acids. In TCRdb, the 5' RACE reads were re-called with MiXCR into one record per CDR3 protein. The sample has a few hundred thousand distinct CDR3 sequences; 10% to 15% are singletons. The sample consisted of blood, either unsorted or a sorted T cell fraction (not recorded which). The gene calls are TRBV27 and TRBJ2-2; D may be TRBD1 or TRBD2 (5 bases each). This clonotype was obtained from a male donor with ankylosing spondylitis. The CDR3 loop reads CASSPGTDSGELFF. Written as DNA, the CDR3 is TGTGCCAGCAGTCCCGGGACCGACTCCGGGGAGCTGTTTTTT.